Presented here are 11 T cell receptor beta chains from one specimen sequenced in a study of tumor-infiltrating lymphocytes in primary liver carcinoma. Starting from roughly 540 ng of total RNA, TCR beta cDNA was produced with a primer in the constant region. Employing slightly modified ARM-PCR, three nested multiplex PCR rounds were run, and these gave rise to the TCR beta libraries. Rounds one and two of PCR, each of 10 to 11 cycles, were primed with TRBV1-TRBV30 forward primers and a C-beta reverse primer. TCRdb called the multiplex PCR reads again in MiXCR, with one record for every CDR3 protein. The sample holds 300,000 to 400,000 distinct CDR3 sequences, less than 75% seen once. Extraction also yielded germline DNA, while blood RNA was obtained from unsorted whole blood. The sample consisted of peripheral blood. The receptor set was obtained from a man between 35 and 55 years old with primary liver carcinoma and hepatitis B virus infection.

V usage is TRBV23-1 and J usage is TRBJ1-6; TRBD1 matches at 9 bases. TRBV23-1 is filed as an ORF, its function uncertain. The CDR3 is made up of 20 amino acids. Trimming took 2 bases from V and 4 from J; bases not matched to a gene: 15. CDR3 region: CASSQPQGTGNTLYNSPLHF. Written as DNA, the CDR3 is TGCGCCAGCAGTCAACCACAGGGGACAGGGAATACCCTATATAATTCACCCCTCCACTTT.

As regards this clonotype: This may be a read error: a much more frequent sequence differs by one nucleotide. The J gene is TRBJ1-1, the V gene TRBV6-2 or TRBV6-3, with D hard to call. The CDR3 extends over 12 amino acids. Germline V gene lookup returns CDR1 MNHEY and CDR2 SVGEGT. Trimming took 7 bases from V and 11 from J, leaving 17 bases between them. The CDR3 region is CASTSSYSTAFF. The DNA for the CDR3 is TGTGCCAGCACCTCAAGCTACAGCACCGCTTTCTTT.

Points on this clonotype: This could be a read error, since a much larger clone is one nucleotide away. V usage is TRBV28 and J usage is TRBJ1-5; D gene uncertain. This CDR3 is built from 15 residues. Germline lookup yields CDR1 MDHEN and CDR2 SYDVKM. CDR3 coding DNA: TGTGCCAGCAGTGCCTTATACTTGGGAAATCAGGCCCAGCATTTT. This sequence encodes CASSALYLGNQAQHF.

This clonotype appeared once. V and J are TRBV11-1 and TRBJ2-1, with 10 nucleotides matching TRBD2. In germline, CDR1 is SGHAT, CDR2 FQDESV (reference sequence). The CDR3 loop spans 16 amino acids. J lost 4 bases, V lost 11 bases, and 14 bases had no gene match. As DNA, the CDR3 is TGTGCCTGTAGCCTCCTACTAGCGGGGCAGTACAATGAGCAGTTCTTC. Translation gives CACSLLLAGQYNEQFF.

As for this clonotype: At one end the junction does not follow the germline gene, possibly because of a read error. V is TRBV29-1 and J is TRBJ2-1; 7 nucleotides match TRBD2. Germline CDR1 SQVTM, CDR2 ANQGSEA. The CDR3 is 12 residues long. The CDR3 here is CSVEWGGREQFF. In DNA, the CDR3 is TGCAGCGTTGAGTGGGGAGGGCGCGAGCAATTCTTC.

As for this clonotype: This may stem from a read error, because a much larger clone lies one nucleotide away. The rearrangement joins TRBV29-1 to TRBJ2-1; weak D call: TRBD1 (6 bases). The CDR3 totals 12 residues. The germline gives CDR1 SQVTM, CDR2 ANQGSEA. The CDR3 sequence is CCAQQGLDEQFF. CDR3 DNA sequence: TGCTGCGCCCAACAGGGATTGGATGAGCAGTTCTTC.

As regards this clonotype: A read error may explain this, as a much larger clone is one base away. The chain has TRBV4-2 and TRBJ2-7; D perhaps matches TRBD2 (5 bases). Per germline, CDR1 LGHNA and CDR2 YNFKEQ. The length of the CDR3 is 16 residues. Between the trimmed V and J ends, which lost 1 base and 3 bases, there was a span of 16 bases. CDR3 amino acids: CASSQGPAEKSYEQYF. The CDR3 bases are TGTGCCAGCAGCCAAGGACCAGCGGAGAAGAGCTACGAGCAGTACTTC.

The chain couples TRBV7-3 to TRBJ2-1, with D maybe TRBD2 (7 bases). CDR3 length: 15 amino acids. V shed 3 bases and J shed 5 bases, with 14 bases lying between them. The germline V gene has CDR1 SGHTA and CDR2 FQGTGA. CDR3 in amino acids: CASSFKGGGNNEQFF. The CDR3 bases are TGTGCCAGCAGCTTTAAGGGCGGGGGCAACAATGAGCAGTTCTTC.

As to this clonotype: This may be a read error: a much more frequent sequence differs by one nucleotide. The V call is TRBV12-3 or TRBV12-4, the J call TRBJ2-7, with 9 bases fitting TRBD2. This CDR3 is 14 amino acids long. Written as DNA, the CDR3 is TGTGCCAGCAGTCCAGCGGGAGGTCCCTACGAGCAGTGCTTC. As protein: CASSPAGGPYEQCF.

Turning to this clonotype: A much larger clone sits a single nucleotide away, making a read error possible. CDR3 sequence reads: CASIDSKGTQYF. The CDR3 region has the DNA TGCGCCAGCATAGACAGTAAAGGGACCCAGTACTTC. V gene TRBV10-1 combines with J gene TRBJ2-5; TRBD1 might be the D (5 bases). The V gene's germline CDR1 is WNHNN and CDR2 SYGVQD (reference sequence). The CDR3 runs to 12 residues. With 7 bases removed from V and 7 bases from J, the gap between germline ends came to 13 bases.

The V and J genes are TRBV6-5 and TRBJ2-1, with D tentatively TRBD2 (5 bases). The CDR3 consists of 15 residues. V lost 2 bases, J lost 0 bases, and 8 bases lay in between. The germline V gene encodes CDR1 MNHEY and CDR2 SVGAGI. The chain's CDR3 is CASSYPRASYNEQFF. The CDR3 DNA sequence: TGTGCCAGCAGTTACCCGCGGGCCTCCTACAATGAGCAGTTCTTC.